The 29 T cell receptor beta chains below all came from one sample that was sequenced in a study of blood T cell dynamics during melanoma immunotherapy. Clones were sequenced by immunoSEQ multiplex PCR, and TCRdb holds only the in-frame ones, with some missing. The sample lists approximately 17,000 clones, approximately 91% occurring once. Noted time point: pre-treatment baseline. The sequenced sample was blood, obtained from a patient treated with checkpoint blockade. These receptors came from a human donor with melanoma.

CDR3 sequence reads: CASSTGPGGLFEQYF. CDR3 DNA: TGTGCCAGCAGCACAGGACCAGGGGGTCTCTTCGAGCAGTACTTC. The rearrangement joins TRBV5-5 to TRBJ2-7, with 7 bases lining up with TRBD1. Per the germline V gene, CDR1 is SGHKS and CDR2 is YYEKEE (reference sequence). The V gene end was trimmed by 4 bases and the J gene end by 6 bases; junction bases not matched to a gene: 13. The CDR3 is 15 residues long.

About this clone: A read error may produce the germline difference seen at one junction end. The rearrangement links TRBV30 to TRBJ1-1; TRBD1 agrees at 9 bases. The CDR3 spans 13 residues. The V gene's germline CDR1 is GTSNPN and CDR2 SVGIG (reference sequence). CDR3 DNA sequence: TGTGCCCGGAGCTGGACAGGGGAGACTGAAGCTTTCTTT. Protein sequence: CARSWTGETEAFF. The full variable domain, in which reference TRBV30 and TRBJ1-1 provide the parts outside the CDR3, is SQTIHQWPATLVQPVGSPLSLECTVEGTSNPNLYWYRQAAGRGLQLLFYSVGIGQISSEVPQNLSASRPQDRQFILSSKKLLLSDSGFYLCARSWTGETEAFFGQGTRLTVV.

This chain uses TRBV5-8 with TRBJ2-7; the D is unclear. CDR1 and CDR2 (germline): SGHTS, YDEGEE. V lost 0 bases and J lost 1, with 11 bases in between. The CDR3 has 15 residues. The CDR3: CASSLVGYGSYEQYF. CDR3 in DNA: TGTGCCAGCAGCTTGGTAGGGTACGGGTCCTACGAGCAGTACTTC.

V is TRBV4-1 and J is TRBJ1-5, with D possibly TRBD1 on 6 matching bases. This CDR3 has 13 residues. V was shortened by 1 base and J by 7 bases, with 8 bases between the two germline ends. Germline V CDR1 and CDR2: MGHRA, YSYEKL. The CDR3 region has the DNA TGCGCCAGCAGCCAAGTAACAGGGCAGCCCCAGCATTTT. This codes for CASSQVTGQPQHF.

The chain carries TRBV6-5 and TRBJ1-2; the D gene is possibly TRBD1 (6 bases). V lost 4 bases, J lost 6 bases, and 12 bases lay in between. The CDR3 runs to 13 residues. From germline, CDR1 is MNHEY and CDR2 SVGAGI. The CDR3 protein is CASSFSQGNGYTF. Written as DNA, the CDR3 is TGTGCCAGCAGTTTCTCACAGGGAAATGGCTACACCTTC.

The rearrangement joins TRBV10-3 to TRBJ1-1; D is possibly TRBD1 (6 bases). Germline CDR1 ENHRY, CDR2 SYGVKD. CDR3 length: 13 amino acids. With 11 bases removed from V and 1 base from J, the gap between germline ends came to 14 bases. CDR3 loop: CASRQERNTEAFF. CDR3 nucleotide sequence: TGTGCCTCACGACAGGAACGGAACACTGAAGCTTTCTTT.

The chain has TRBV19 and TRBJ2-3; TRBD1 agrees at 10 bases. This CDR3 comprises 15 residues. V lost 4 bases and J lost 5; bases outside the gene matches: 6. Germline CDR1 reads LNHDA; CDR2 reads SQIVND (reference sequence). The CDR3 reads CASSTGQGTGDTQYF. The CDR3 DNA sequence: TGTGCCAGTAGTACGGGACAGGGGACAGGAGATACGCAGTATTTT.

V usage is TRBV5-1 and J usage is TRBJ2-1; TRBD2 matches at 10 bases. The CDR3 is 16 amino acids. The V gene's germline CDR1 is SGHRS and CDR2 YFSETQ. Trimming at V came to 0 bases and at J to 9 bases, leaving 9 bases not matched to a gene. CDR3 nucleotide sequence: TGCGCCAGCAGCTTGGTCCCAGCGGGAGGGCCGGGTGAGCAGTTCTTC. Its translation: CASSLVPAGGPGEQFF.

This sequence joins TRBV11-1 and TRBJ2-1; 7 positions match TRBD2. Germline CDR1 SGHAT, CDR2 FQDESV (reference sequence). CDR3 length equals 19 residues. V was clipped by 2 bases and J by 9 bases; unmatched bases: 22. The CDR3 DNA is TGTGCCAGCAGCTTACCCAATGAGCAGACTAGCCACCCTACGGCTGAGCAGTTCTTC. Its protein product is CASSLPNEQTSHPTAEQFF.

The V and J genes are TRBV6-6 and TRBJ1-2, with a possible D match to TRBD1 (5 bases). The CDR3 runs 15 residues. Per germline, CDR1 MNHNY and CDR2 SVGAGI (reference sequence). V gave up 0 bases and J gave up 0 bases, with 8 bases separating them. CDR3 region: CASSYSGGANYGYTF. DNA of the CDR3: TGTGCCAGCAGTTACTCGGGGGGTGCTAACTATGGCTACACCTTC.

The V call is TRBV5-1, the J call TRBJ1-1, with 10 bases matching TRBD1. The J segment lost 3 bases and the V segment lost 4 bases, leaving 12 bases of the junction unmatched. Germline assignment: CDR1 SGHRS and CDR2 YFSETQ. This CDR3 comprises 17 residues. The CDR3 is CASSTQTGGHRDTEAFF. The DNA of the CDR3 is TGCGCCAGCAGCACCCAGACAGGGGGCCACCGGGACACTGAAGCTTTCTTT.

The CDR3 loop is CAWRLSGGSYNEQFF. DNA for the CDR3: TGTGCCTGGAGGCTATCAGGGGGCAGCTACAATGAGCAGTTCTTC. The chain carries TRBV30 and TRBJ2-1; the match to TRBD1 covers 8 bases. J lost 3 bases, V lost 3 bases, and 7 bases had no gene match. Germline V gene sequence: CDR1 GTSNPN, CDR2 SVGIG (reference sequence). This CDR3 comprises 15 residues.

The chain combines TRBV28 with TRBJ1-5; D not certain. Trimming shortened V by 6 bases and J by 4 bases, and 10 bases separated the two germline ends. The V gene's germline CDR1 is MDHEN and CDR2 SYDVKM. This CDR3 comprises 13 residues. The CDR3 sequence: CASSPRWNQPQHF. The CDR3 bases are TGTGCCAGCAGCCCCCGTTGGAATCAGCCCCAGCATTTT.

This clone was detected once. V and J are TRBV18 and TRBJ1-2; a weak D match, TRBD1 (5 bases). V lost 2 bases to trimming and J lost 4 bases, with 8 bases between them. CDR1 KGHSH and CDR2 LQKENI come from the germline V gene. The CDR3 has 13 amino acids. CDR3 nucleotide sequence: TGTGCCAGCTCACCAGGGGCTTTCTATGGCTACACCTTC. Protein product: CASSPGAFYGYTF.

J is TRBJ1-1 and V is TRBV5-4; D unclear. This CDR3 spans 15 amino acids. Per germline, CDR1 SGHNT and CDR2 YYREEE (reference sequence). Trimming removed 0 bases from V and 6 bases from J, with 15 bases in between. This CDR3 reads CASSLDIQYVSEAFF. As DNA, the CDR3 is TGTGCCAGCAGCTTGGACATACAGTACGTCTCTGAAGCTTTCTTT. Variable domain in full (rest from reference TRBV5-4 and TRBJ1-1): ETGVTQSPTHLIKTRGQQVTLRCSSQSGHNTVSWYQQALGQGPQFIFQYYREEENGRGNFPPRFSGLQFPNYSSELNVNALELDDSALYLCASSLDIQYVSEAFFGQGTRLTVV.

The chain is built from TRBV2 and TRBJ2-3; 7 nucleotides align to TRBD1. V gave up 5 bases and J gave up 6 bases; unmatched junction bases: 2. Looked up from germline, CDR1 is SNHLY and CDR2 is FYNNEI. The CDR3 consists of 12 residues. CDR3 protein: CASSRQGDTQYF. CDR3 nucleotides: TGTGCCAGCAGTAGACAGGGCGATACGCAGTATTTT.

The chain couples TRBV30 to TRBJ2-4, with 8 nucleotides matching TRBD2. Germline CDR1 reads GTSNPN; CDR2 reads SVGIG (reference sequence). V lost 6 bases to trimming and J lost 6 bases; unmatched junction nucleotides: 7. This CDR3 has 13 amino acids. The CDR3 DNA reads TGTGCCTGCCGTATAGCGGGGTTAAACATTCAGTACTTC. Translating gives CACRIAGLNIQYF.

This chain connects TRBV18 to TRBJ2-7; 10 bases map to TRBD2. This CDR3 contains 14 residues. J lost 4 bases, V lost 3 bases, and 3 bases had no gene match. Germline CDR1 reads KGHSH; CDR2 reads LQKENI. The CDR3 DNA follows: TGTGCCAGCTCACCGAGGACTAGCGGTTACGAGCAGTACTTC. Encoded protein: CASSPRTSGYEQYF.

The rearrangement links TRBV6-5 to TRBJ2-7; D may be TRBD2 (6 bases). Germline V gives CDR1 MNHEY, CDR2 SVGAGI. V was shortened by 2 bases and J by 4 bases, with 12 bases between the two germline ends. This CDR3 has 14 amino acids. DNA for the CDR3: TGTGCCAGCAGTTACGTGGGGGGAACGTACGAGCAGTACTTC. This sequence encodes CASSYVGGTYEQYF.

This clone was counted once. This chain connects TRBV19 to TRBJ2-6, with D possibly being TRBD2 (6 bases). The CDR3 length is 16 residues. The germline V gene has CDR1 LNHDA and CDR2 SQIVND (reference sequence). Trimming took 4 bases from V and 0 from J, leaving 10 bases between them. The CDR3 loop reads CASSSGAISGANVLTF. The CDR3 DNA sequence: TGTGCCAGTAGTAGCGGGGCGATCTCTGGGGCCAACGTCCTGACTTTC.

In this sample, this clone turned up once. The CDR3 region is CSVEARGLSNYGYTF. DNA of the CDR3: TGCAGCGTTGAGGCCAGGGGGTTGTCTAACTATGGCTACACCTTC. The rearrangement joins TRBV29-1 to TRBJ1-2; 7 positions agree with TRBD1. With 3 bases clipped from V and 0 bases from J, the junction kept 7 bases outside the gene matches. The CDR3 is 15 amino acids. CDR1 is SQVTM, CDR2 ANQGSEA, per germline.

The V and J genes are TRBV5-4 and TRBJ1-5; D is uncertain. Trimming shortened V by 0 bases and J by 6 bases, and 13 bases separated the two germline ends. CDR3 length: 15 residues. Germline V gene sequence: CDR1 SGHNT, CDR2 YYREEE (reference sequence). Written as DNA, the CDR3 is TGTGCCAGCAGCTTGGGTACAGCGGTGGGTCAGCCCCAGCATTTT. This codes for CASSLGTAVGQPQHF.

This sequence joins TRBV11-2 and TRBJ2-1; 7 nucleotides agree with TRBD1. The germline V gene has CDR1 SGHAT and CDR2 FQNNGV. The V segment lost 5 bases and the J segment 1 base; nucleotides outside the gene matches: 8. The CDR3 extends over 16 amino acids. CDR3 sequence (DNA): TGTGCCAGCAGCCCACAAGACAGGGTGTCCTACAATGAGCAGTTCTTC. It encodes CASSPQDRVSYNEQFF.

The chain uses TRBV19 and TRBJ1-5; no clear D. Trimming took off 0 bases at V and 7 bases at J, with 10 bases between the two ends. CDR1 is LNHDA and CDR2 is SQIVND in the germline V gene (reference sequence). The CDR3 covers 14 residues. The CDR3 nucleotides are TGTGCCAGTAGTATAGATCGGGGTAAGCAGCCCCAGCATTTT. Protein sequence: CASSIDRGKQPQHF.

V gene TRBV5-6 combines with J gene TRBJ1-2; D not certain. The V gene lost 0 bases and the J gene lost 8 bases, with 14 bases spanning the gap. Germline CDR1 reads SGHDT; CDR2 reads YYEEEE. The CDR3 has 14 residues. This CDR3 reads CASSLGTSVKGYTF. In nucleotides, the CDR3 is TGTGCCAGCAGCTTGGGGACCTCGGTTAAGGGCTACACCTTC.

V usage is TRBV4-3 and J usage is TRBJ2-5; D could derive from TRBD1 or TRBD2 (5 bases each). This CDR3 has 16 residues. From germline, CDR1 is LGHNA and CDR2 YSLEER. With 0 bases removed from V and 5 bases from J, the gap between germline ends came to 16 bases. The CDR3 coding sequence is TGCGCCAGCAGCCAAGAATTTGAGGGCAGGGATGAGACCCAGTACTTC. This sequence encodes CASSQEFEGRDETQYF.

This chain uses TRBV7-9 with TRBJ1-5, with D perhaps matching TRBD1 (6 bases). This CDR3 is 16 amino acids long. V shed 4 bases and J shed 0 bases, with 13 bases lying between them. Germline values: CDR1 SEHNR, CDR2 FQNEAQ (reference sequence). CDR3 nucleotide sequence: TGTGCCAGCAGCTCGGAGGTACAGGGTAGCAATCAGCCCCAGCATTTT. The encoded protein is CASSSEVQGSNQPQHF.

The rearrangement uses TRBV5-1 and TRBJ2-3; 14 bases align to TRBD2. The CDR3 is 16 residues long. The ends lost 4 bases at V and 6 bases at J; junction bases unmatched: 7. Germline loops: CDR1 SGHRS, CDR2 YFSETQ. CDR3 sequence (DNA): TGCGCCAGCAGCAACTCCGGGACTAGCGGGAGTGATACGCAGTATTTT. This sequence encodes CASSNSGTSGSDTQYF.

Here the CDR3 reads CASSPGTGLTDTQYF. For the CDR3, the DNA is TGTGCCAGCAGCCCCGGGACAGGGCTAACAGATACGCAGTATTTT. This rearrangement joins TRBV25-1 to TRBJ2-3, with 9 bases matching TRBD1. CDR1 is MGHDK, CDR2 SYGVNS, per germline. The CDR3 extends over 15 amino acids. V dropped 6 bases and J dropped 3; count of bases not matched to a gene: 7.